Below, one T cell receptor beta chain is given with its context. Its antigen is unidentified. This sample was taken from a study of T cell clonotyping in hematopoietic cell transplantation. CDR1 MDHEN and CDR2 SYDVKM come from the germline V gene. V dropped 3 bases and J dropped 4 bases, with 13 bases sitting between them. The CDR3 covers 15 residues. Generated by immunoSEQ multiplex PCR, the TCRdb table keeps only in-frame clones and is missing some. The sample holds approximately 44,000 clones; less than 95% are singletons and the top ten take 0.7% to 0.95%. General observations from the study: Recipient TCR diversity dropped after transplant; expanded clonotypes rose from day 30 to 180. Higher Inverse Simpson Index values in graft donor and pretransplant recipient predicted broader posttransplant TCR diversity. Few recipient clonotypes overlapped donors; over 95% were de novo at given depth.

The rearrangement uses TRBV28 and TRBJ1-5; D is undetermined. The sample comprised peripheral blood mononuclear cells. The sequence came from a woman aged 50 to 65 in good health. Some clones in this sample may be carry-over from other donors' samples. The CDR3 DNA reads TGTGCCAGCAGTTTTTCCGGGCCCCCAAATCAGCCCCAGCATTTT. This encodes CASSFSGPPNQPQHF.